The 21 T cell receptor beta chains presented below share a single source sample, sequenced in a study of blood T cells in healthy people across ages. A second PCR, run for roughly 7 to 11 cycles, used a sample-barcoded 5' primer plus a J-beta primer mix. Each CDR3 protein is one row after TCRdb ran MiXCR on the 5' RACE reads. The sample shows some 550,000 distinct CDR3 sequences, under 55% of them seen only once. The sequenced material came from blood. These receptors came from a man older than 75 in good health.

This clonotype has a count of ten or more. The chain employs TRBV6-5 and TRBJ2-7; D may correspond to TRBD1 or TRBD2 (5 bases each). CDR3 length: 14 amino acids. The V gene's germline CDR1 is MNHEY and CDR2 SVGAGI. The V and J ends lost 6 bases and 3 bases respectively, with 15 bases between them. The CDR3 is CASSRDTGLYEQYF. DNA for the CDR3: TGTGCCAGCAGCCGTGACACGGGGCTCTACGAGCAGTACTTC.

This clonotype was seen a few times. This rearrangement joins TRBV7-2 to TRBJ1-5; D is ambiguous. Germline CDR1 reads SGHTA; CDR2 reads FQGNSA. The CDR3 runs to 12 residues. Trimming took 5 bases from V and 4 from J, leaving 6 bases between them. The DNA for the CDR3 is TGTGCCAGCAGCCCTTTTAATCAGCCCCAGCATTTT. This translates into CASSPFNQPQHF.

The J gene is TRBJ2-7, the V gene TRBV20-1; 7 positions agree with TRBD2. The germline V gene encodes CDR1 DFQATT and CDR2 SNEGSKA (reference sequence). The V segment lost 5 bases and the J segment 2 bases; nucleotides outside the gene matches: 6. The CDR3 sequence is 13 residues long. CDR3 nucleotide sequence: TGCAGTGCTGGGGGACGGGAGGCCTACGAGCAGTACTTC. This sequence encodes CSAGGREAYEQYF.

This clonotype was counted between two and nine times. V is TRBV6-6 and J is TRBJ1-5; weak D call: TRBD1 (6 bases). The CDR3 runs to 16 residues. Germline CDR1 and CDR2: MNHNY and SVGAGI (reference sequence). With 5 bases removed from V and 2 bases from J, the gap between germline ends came to 16 bases. The CDR3 is CASSPGGGQGNQPQHF. CDR3 sequence (DNA): TGTGCCAGCAGTCCGGGGGGGGGCCAGGGCAATCAGCCCCAGCATTTT.

Only a few counts were recorded for this clonotype. The V gene is TRBV12-3 or TRBV12-4, the J gene TRBJ2-5, with D perhaps matching TRBD1 or TRBD2 (5 bases each). Trimming removed 3 bases from V and 4 bases from J, with 21 bases in between. The CDR3 contains 17 residues. The CDR3 DNA sequence: TGTGCCAGCAGTTTCTCGTGGGCCAGGGACCTAGGAGAGACCCAGTACTTC. Its protein product is CASSFSWARDLGETQYF.

This chain uses TRBV18 with TRBJ2-5, with 8 bases that match TRBD1. Germline values: CDR1 KGHSH, CDR2 LQKENI. The CDR3 consists of 16 residues. With 5 bases clipped from V and 4 bases from J, the junction kept 12 bases outside the gene matches. CDR3 nucleotides: TGTGCCAGCTCAACGACCTTGGACAGGGCGACAGAGACCCAGTACTTC. It codes for CASSTTLDRATETQYF.

This clonotype was seen more than once but under ten times. The gene calls are TRBV5-1 and TRBJ2-5; D remains unclear. Germline-derived CDR1 and CDR2 are SGHRS and YFSETQ. The CDR3 has 15 amino acids. The V and J ends lost 3 bases and 3 bases respectively, with 15 bases between them. CDR3 DNA: TGCGCCAGCAGCTCATTGTTGGGTTCGAAAGAGACCCAGTACTTC. This codes for CASSSLLGSKETQYF.

This clonotype occurred a few times. This chain links TRBV5-1 with TRBJ2-1; TRBD1 matches at 10 bases. The CDR3 sequence is 14 residues long. The trim removed 3 bases at V and 5 bases at J, leaving 2 bases unmatched. CDR1 and CDR2 from the germline V gene are SGHRS and YFSETQ. The CDR3, as DNA: TGCGCCAGCAGCTGGACAGGGGGGGACAATGAGCAGTTCTTC. This sequence encodes CASSWTGGDNEQFF. Full variable domain (outside the CDR3, taken from reference TRBV5-1 and TRBJ2-1): KAGVTQTPRYLIKTRGQQVTLSCSPISGHRSVSWYQQTPGQGLQFLFEYFSETQRNKGNFPGRFSGRQFSNSRSEMNVSTLELGDSALYLCASSWTGGDNEQFFGPGTRLTVL.

The chain has TRBV20-1 and TRBJ1-2, with a weak D call TRBD1 (5 bases). V lost 5 bases and J lost 0, with 13 bases in between. Germline loops: CDR1 DFQATT, CDR2 SNEGSKA (reference sequence). The CDR3 contains 14 residues. DNA of the CDR3: TGCAGTGCTTCCATTCGGGGGGCTAACTATGGCTACACCTTC. It codes for CSASIRGANYGYTF.

This clonotype came up a few times. The chain employs TRBV7-3 and TRBJ2-1, with 7 bases lining up with TRBD2. Germline CDR1 SGHTA, CDR2 FQGTGA. J lost 8 bases, V lost 2 bases, and 9 bases had no gene match. The CDR3 has 15 residues. The chain's CDR3 is CASSLSRDYVYEQFF. CDR3 in DNA: TGTGCCAGCAGCTTATCTCGGGACTATGTATATGAGCAGTTCTTC. Full variable domain (rest looked up from reference TRBV7-3 and TRBJ2-1): GAGVSQTPSNKVTEKGKYVELRCDPISGHTALYWYRQSLGQGPEFLIYFQGTGAADDSGLPNDRFFAVRPEGSVSTLKIQRTERGDSAVYLCASSLSRDYVYEQFFGPGTRLTVL.

The gene calls are TRBV6-6 and TRBJ2-7; 7 nucleotides agree with TRBD2. J gave up 5 bases and V 1 base, and 14 bases lay outside the gene matches. This CDR3 has 17 residues. The germline gives CDR1 MNHNY, CDR2 SVGAGI (reference sequence). CDR3 loop: CASSYLAGVGVEDEQYF. DNA of the CDR3: TGTGCCAGCAGTTACTTGGCGGGGGTTGGGGTCGAAGACGAGCAGTACTTC.

This chain connects TRBV7-2 to TRBJ1-1, with a weak D call TRBD1 (5 bases). Looked up from germline, CDR1 is SGHTA and CDR2 is FQGNSA. The length of the CDR3 is 15 residues. V lost 6 bases, J lost 0 bases, and 14 bases lay in between. The CDR3 DNA reads TGTGCCAGCAGTCTTTCAGGGAATTTGAACACTGAAGCTTTCTTT. As protein: CASSLSGNLNTEAFF.

The rearrangement joins TRBV29-1 to TRBJ2-5; tentatively, D is TRBD1 or TRBD2 (6 bases each). The CDR3 covers 13 residues. The ends were cut back, 4 bases at V and 5 bases at J, with 14 bases in the middle. CDR1 is SQVTM and CDR2 is ANQGSEA in the germline V gene. DNA of the CDR3: TGCAGCGTTGGGGGGGCAGGCCGGGAGACCCAGTACTTC. Protein product: CSVGGAGRETQYF.

This clonotype was observed a handful of times. This chain links TRBV7-9 with TRBJ2-5; D unclear. V gave up 3 bases and J gave up 4 bases, with 6 bases separating them. Germline CDR1 SEHNR, CDR2 FQNEAQ (reference sequence). This CDR3 is 12 amino acids long. The CDR3 DNA reads as TGTGCCAGCAGCTTCGTCGGAGAGACCCAGTACTTC. This encodes CASSFVGETQYF.

This chain uses TRBV10-3 with TRBJ1-5; no reliable D call. CDR1 ENHRY and CDR2 SYGVKD come from the germline V gene. This CDR3 spans 13 amino acids. Trimming took 4 bases from V and 6 from J, leaving 10 bases between them. The CDR3 loop reads CAISGSTGQPQHF. As DNA, the CDR3 is TGTGCCATCAGTGGGTCGACTGGTCAGCCCCAGCATTTT.

This rearrangement joins TRBV12-3 or TRBV12-4 to TRBJ2-2, with a weak D call TRBD2 (7 bases). The CDR3 contains 15 residues. Trimming removed 3 bases from V and 3 bases from J, with 11 bases in between. CDR3 bases: TGTGCCAGCAGTTTGGGGGGGCTGGACACCGGGGAGCTGTTTTTT. It is translated as CASSLGGLDTGELFF.

V is TRBV5-1 and J is TRBJ2-3, with D perhaps matching TRBD2 (6 bases). Germline V gives CDR1 SGHRS, CDR2 YFSETQ. The V end was cut by 0 bases, the J end by 2 bases, with 13 bases between. CDR3 length equals 16 residues. CDR3 in amino acids: CASSLEGRGHTDTQYF. In DNA, the CDR3 is TGCGCCAGCAGCTTGGAGGGGCGGGGCCACACAGATACGCAGTATTTT. The whole variable domain, remainder taken from reference TRBV5-1 and TRBJ2-3, is KAGVTQTPRYLIKTRGQQVTLSCSPISGHRSVSWYQQTPGQGLQFLFEYFSETQRNKGNFPGRFSGRQFSNSRSEMNVSTLELGDSALYLCASSLEGRGHTDTQYFGPGTRLTVL.

The V call is TRBV4-1, the J call TRBJ2-1; D unresolved. Trimming shortened V by 1 base and J by 1 base, and 8 bases separated the two germline ends. This CDR3 contains 15 residues. Germline assignment: CDR1 MGHRA and CDR2 YSYEKL. CDR3 region: CASSQVPSSYNEQFF. In DNA, the CDR3 is TGCGCCAGCAGCCAAGTTCCTTCATCCTACAATGAGCAGTTCTTC.

This clonotype was seen repeatedly, ten times or more. This chain links TRBV6-5 with TRBJ2-3; 10 bases match TRBD2. The CDR3 is 16 amino acids. V trimming: 2 bases; J trimming: 4 bases; junction bases outside the gene matches: 6. Germline loops: CDR1 MNHEY, CDR2 SVGAGI. Here the CDR3 reads CASSYGPSGGSDTQYF. DNA for the CDR3: TGTGCCAGCAGTTACGGCCCTAGCGGGGGCTCAGATACGCAGTATTTT.

Regarding this clonotype: A much larger clone differs from this one at a single base, so this may be a read error. The V call is TRBV7-8, the J call TRBJ2-1; the D gene is possibly TRBD2 (6 bases). Germline V lookup: CDR1 SGHVS, CDR2 FQNEAQ. The CDR3 loop spans 15 amino acids. Trimming pared 8 bases from V and 3 bases from J, leaving 17 bases between. CDR3 coding DNA: TGTGCCAGCGGCTCCTTTGGGGGGAGCTACAATGAGCAGTTCTTC. Protein: CASGSFGGSYNEQFF.

The chain's CDR3 is CSARDRATYEQYF. As DNA, the CDR3 is TGCAGTGCCCGGGACAGGGCCACCTACGAGCAGTACTTC. V and J are TRBV20-1 and TRBJ2-7; 9 nucleotides match TRBD1. Germline CDR1 DFQATT, CDR2 SNEGSKA (reference sequence). This CDR3 region has 13 residues. Trimming cost V 6 bases and J 2 bases; bases outside gene matches: 5.